The clone carrying this TCR beta chain was counted between two and nine times. The CDR3 runs to 14 residues. Trimming pared 3 bases from V and 5 bases from J, leaving 12 bases between. Germline values: CDR1 MGHDK, CDR2 SYGVNS. TCRdb independently ran MiXCR on the reads; one entry per CDR3 protein. The data show approximately 700,000 distinct CDR3 sequences, roughly 35% seen once. The sample originates from a study of T cell repertoires in cytomegalovirus infection. This clonotype was sampled from a human donor in good health (CMV status not recorded). Some clones in this sample may be carry-over from other donors' samples. Sequencing was performed on PBMCs. V is TRBV25-1 and J is TRBJ2-3; maybe TRBD2 (7 bases). The CDR3 nucleotides are TGTGCCAGCAGTGAGGTGGGGGGGCGAGATACGCAGTATTTT. Translating gives CASSEVGGRDTQYF.